This is a list of T cell receptor beta chains from one sample in a study of blood T cells in healthy people across ages. TCRdb reprocessed the 5' RACE reads with MiXCR, giving one entry per CDR3 protein. The profile covers about 400,000 distinct CDR3 sequences, with roughly half appearing a single time and 45% to 55% taken by the ten largest. The specimen sequenced was blood. The receptor source for this set is a man between 60 and 70 years old in good health. Both conserved end residues are part of each CDR3. The D gene is left open where the match is weak. A clone size is listed for some rows: how often the clone was seen (once, few, many), or a class if it is expanded.

clone size	D gene	V gene	J gene	CDR3 protein	CDR3 DNA
few	NA	TRBV15	TRBJ2-5	CATSRDRGIQETQYF	TGTGCCACCAGCAGAGATCGGGGGATACAAGAGACCCAGTACTTC
few	TRBD2	TRBV7-8	TRBJ2-7	CASSQLAGGGNYEQYF	TGTGCCAGCAGCCAACTAGCGGGGGGAGGTAATTACGAGCAGTACTTC
few	TRBD2	TRBV4-2	TRBJ2-1	CASSQAGEGLGEQFF	TGTGCCAGCAGCCAGGCGGGGGAGGGTTTGGGTGAGCAGTTCTTC
NA	NA	TRBV7-9	TRBJ2-7	CASFGRDHEQYF	TGTGCCAGCTTCGGCAGGGACCACGAGCAGTACTTC
NA	TRBD1	TRBV6-1	TRBJ2-4	CASRQGDDIQYF	TGTGCCAGCAGACAGGGGGACGACATTCAGTACTTC
NA	TRBD1	TRBV6-5	TRBJ2-7	CASSTSGGSPREQYF	TGTGCCAGCAGCACGTCAGGGGGCTCTCCTAGGGAGCAGTACTTC
NA	TRBD1	TRBV20-1	TRBJ1-5	CSARGDRGYSNQPQHF	TGCAGTGCTAGGGGGGACAGGGGATATAGCAATCAGCCCCAGCATTTT
NA	TRBD1	TRBV10-3	TRBJ2-7	CAISASTGDYEQYF	TGTGCCATCAGTGCTTCGACAGGGGACTACGAGCAGTACTTC
few	TRBD2	TRBV5-1	TRBJ2-7	CASSLASGATYEQYF	TGCGCCAGCAGCTTGGCTAGCGGGGCAACCTACGAGCAGTACTTC
NA	NA	TRBV7-3	TRBJ2-1	CASSPRDSPNEQFF	TGTGCCAGCAGCCCCCGGGATTCCCCCAATGAGCAGTTCTTC
once	NA	TRBV2	TRBJ2-2	CASRETRDTGELFF	TGTGCCAGCAGGGAGACCCGGGACACCGGGGAGCTGTTTTTT
few	NA	TRBV7-2	TRBJ1-2	CASSLASAVGLGYTF	TGTGCCAGCAGCTTAGCGTCGGCAGTTGGGCTGGGCTACACCTTC
NA	NA	TRBV28	TRBJ1-4	CASRNRVRGEKLFF	TGTGCCAGCAGGAACAGGGTGAGGGGAGAAAAACTGTTTTTT
many	NA	TRBV7-2	TRBJ2-5	CASSSGSSETQYF	TGTGCCAGCAGCTCAGGGTCGAGCGAGACCCAGTACTTC
few	TRBD1	TRBV4-3	TRBJ2-6	CASSGQGAGTGANVLTF	TGCGCCAGCAGTGGCCAGGGGGCTGGGACTGGGGCCAACGTCCTGACTTTC
few	NA	TRBV29-1	TRBJ2-3	CSVRFTDTQYF	TGCAGCGTTAGGTTCACAGATACGCAGTATTTT
NA	NA	TRBV20-1	TRBJ2-3	CSARGDTSVTDTQYF	TGCAGTGCTAGGGGGGACACCTCCGTCACAGATACGCAGTATTTT
few	NA	TRBV7-2	TRBJ2-4	CASSVRDDIQYF	TGTGCCAGCAGCGTTCGGGACGACATTCAGTACTTC
many	NA	TRBV20-1	TRBJ2-3	CSASTGRPTDTQYF	TGCAGTGCTAGTACGGGAAGGCCCACAGATACGCAGTATTTT
NA	TRBD1	TRBV11-1	TRBJ2-1	CASSAPGQGYNEQFF	TGTGCCAGCAGCGCACCGGGACAGGGGTACAATGAGCAGTTCTTC
NA	NA	TRBV15	TRBJ2-4	CATSRDRGKGDIQYF	TGTGCCACCAGCAGAGATCGGGGGAAAGGGGACATTCAGTACTTC
many	NA	TRBV29-1	TRBJ2-7	CSVVRTGTYEQYF	TGCAGCGTTGTCCGTACAGGGACCTACGAGCAGTACTTC
NA	TRBD1	TRBV25-1	TRBJ2-5	CASSNPKGQQETQYF	TGTGCCAGCAGTAACCCAAAGGGACAGCAAGAGACCCAGTACTTC
NA	TRBD2	TRBV5-1	TRBJ2-1	CASSLVAGPNEQFF	TGCGCCAGCAGCTTGGTAGCGGGGCCGAATGAGCAGTTCTTC
few	NA	TRBV19	TRBJ2-5	CASMRTVTETQYF	TGTGCCAGTATGAGGACAGTCACGGAGACCCAGTACTTC
NA	NA	TRBV10-3	TRBJ2-3	CAISESGGEIATQYF	TGTGCCATCAGTGAGTCGGGGGGTGAGATAGCTACGCAGTATTTT
NA	NA	TRBV6-5	TRBJ2-3	CASRLASTDTQYF	TGTGCCAGCAGGTTGGCTAGCACAGATACGCAGTATTTT
NA	NA	TRBV5-1	TRBJ2-1	CASSLALYNEQFF	TGCGCCAGCAGCTTGGCCCTGTACAATGAGCAGTTCTTC
once	NA	TRBV20-1	TRBJ2-3	CSASAGFSTDTQYF	TGCAGTGCTAGCGCGGGTTTTAGCACAGATACGCAGTATTTT
once	NA	TRBV15	TRBJ2-5	CATRGGGYNEQYF	TGTGCCACCAGAGGGGGGGGCTACAATGAGCAGTACTTC
NA	NA	TRBV20-1	TRBJ2-3	CSASGGPWRKDTQYF	TGCAGTGCTAGTGGTGGGCCGTGGAGAAAAGATACGCAGTATTTT
many	TRBD1	TRBV7-8	TRBJ2-4	CASSSGQGSDIQYF	TGTGCCAGCAGCTCGGGACAGGGGTCAGACATTCAGTACTTC
NA	TRBD2	TRBV12-3/TRBV12-4	TRBJ2-7	CASSFFILAGSREQYF	TGTGCCAGCAGTTTTTTCATTCTAGCGGGGTCGAGAGAGCAGTACTTC
NA	NA	TRBV2	TRBJ2-1	CASSEVDYGSEIDEQFF	TGTGCCAGCAGTGAAGTTGATTACGGCTCGGAGATCGATGAGCAGTTCTTC
NA	TRBD1	TRBV29-1	TRBJ1-6	CSVREEGTANSPLHF	TGCAGCGTACGCGAGGAAGGGACAGCTAATTCACCCCTCCACTTT
NA	NA	TRBV12-3/TRBV12-4	TRBJ2-6	CASSLMVPSSGANVLTF	TGTGCCAGCAGTTTAATGGTTCCGAGCTCTGGGGCCAACGTCCTGACTTTC
few	NA	TRBV2	TRBJ2-1	CASISSGAYNEQFF	TGTGCCAGCATAAGTTCCGGGGCCTACAATGAGCAGTTCTTC
NA	TRBD2	TRBV7-8	TRBJ2-7	CASSLLAASGTHEQYF	TGTGCCAGCAGCTTATTGGCGGCTAGCGGTACCCACGAGCAGTACTTC
NA	TRBD2	TRBV10-3	TRBJ2-5	CAIRPGLAGETQYF	TGTGCCATCAGACCGGGACTAGCGGGTGAGACCCAGTACTTC
NA	NA	TRBV2	TRBJ2-5	CASTTGFETQYF	TGTGCCAGCACTACAGGGTTTGAGACCCAGTACTTC
NA	TRBD1	TRBV7-3	TRBJ2-7	CAGSLSAVWVDREVPYEQYF	TGTGCCGGCAGCTTATCCGCGGTATGGGTTGACAGGGAAGTGCCCTACGAGCAGTACTTC
many	TRBD1	TRBV11-2	TRBJ2-7	CASSLAGTGGLYEQYF	TGTGCCAGCAGCTTAGCCGGGACAGGGGGTCTCTACGAGCAGTACTTC
few	NA	TRBV2	TRBJ2-6	CASTQRRDPIGANVLTF	TGTGCCAGCACCCAGAGGAGGGACCCTATAGGGGCCAACGTCCTGACTTTC
few	NA	TRBV5-1	TRBJ2-5	CASSLAGRLTETQYF	TGCGCCAGCAGCTTGGCAGGACGCCTGACGGAGACCCAGTACTTC
NA	NA	TRBV18	TRBJ2-1	CASSPLGADWFF	TGTGCCAGCTCACCCCTCGGGGCAGACTGGTTCTTC
NA	NA	TRBV20-1	TRBJ2-1	CSAREGIYNEQFF	TGCAGTGCTAGAGAGGGGATTTACAATGAGCAGTTCTTC
few	NA	TRBV7-9	TRBJ2-4	CASSLARGIQYF	TGTGCCAGCAGCTTAGCGCGAGGCATTCAGTACTTC
few	TRBD1	TRBV12-3/TRBV12-4	TRBJ1-2	CASRRQGYGYGYTF	TGTGCCAGCAGGCGACAGGGTTATGGCTATGGCTACACCTTC
few	TRBD1	TRBV20-1	TRBJ2-1	CSAAGQGGNEQFF	TGCAGTGCCGCGGGACAGGGTGGCAATGAGCAGTTCTTC
NA	TRBD1	TRBV20-1	TRBJ2-7	CSAVQGISYEQYF	TGCAGTGCCGTACAGGGGATCTCCTACGAGCAGTACTTC
NA	TRBD2	TRBV20-1	TRBJ2-1	CSAKKQGEAGGNEQFF	TGCAGTGCTAAAAAACAGGGAGAAGCGGGGGGCAATGAGCAGTTCTTC
few	NA	TRBV2	TRBJ2-7	CASSENGSGQYF	TGTGCCAGCAGTGAAAATGGGTCCGGGCAGTACTTC
many	NA	TRBV7-7	TRBJ2-5	CASSRGGWETQYF	TGTGCTAGCAGCCGAGGGGGTTGGGAGACCCAGTACTTC
NA	TRBD1	TRBV28	TRBJ1-2	CASSYPGTAQGGYTF	TGTGCCAGCAGTTACCCTGGGACAGCCCAGGGTGGCTACACCTTC
NA	NA	TRBV18	TRBJ2-4	CAGSPGQGNIQYF	TGTGCCGGCTCACCGGGGCAGGGAAACATTCAGTACTTC
NA	TRBD1	TRBV6-5	TRBJ1-2	CASREGAGYTF	TGTGCCAGCAGGGAGGGGGCTGGCTACACCTTC
NA	TRBD1	TRBV10-3	TRBJ2-7	CAISADRGYEQYF	TGTGCCATCAGTGCGGACAGGGGCTACGAGCAGTACTTC
NA	TRBD2	TRBV19	TRBJ2-5	CASRTTSGNQETQYF	TGTGCCAGTAGGACGACTAGCGGAAACCAAGAGACCCAGTACTTC
once	TRBD2	TRBV7-3	TRBJ2-1	CASSLTGGADNEQFF	TGTGCCAGCAGCTTAACGGGAGGGGCGGACAATGAGCAGTTCTTC
few	NA	TRBV6-6	TRBJ2-3	CASSSLGGSTDTQYF	TGTGCCAGCAGTTCCCTCGGCGGTAGCACAGATACGCAGTATTTT